This T cell receptor beta chain was sequenced in a study of shared clonotypes between healthy human individuals. This CDR3 spans 13 amino acids. Trimming shortened V by 0 bases and J by 3 bases, and 6 bases separated the two germline ends. Germline CDR1 PRHDT, CDR2 FYEKMQ (reference sequence). Genomic DNA per cell subset filled all wells of several immunoSEQ plates. The unsorted PBMC replicate PCRs were performed with 300 ng DNA, tens of thousands of T cell genomes. PBMC DNA, left unsorted, was sequenced on ten immunoSEQ deep assay plates. Sequencing used immunoSEQ multiplex PCR; TCRdb keeps in-frame clones, though not all of them. The sample has fewer than 600,000 clones; roughly 78% are singletons. This clone has a single count.

The V gene is TRBV13, the J gene TRBJ2-7; the D is unclear. The source material was PBMCs. The receptor was derived from a middle-aged woman in good health. Some clones in this sample may be carry-over from other donors' samples. CDR3 protein: CASSLGGYYEQYF. Written as DNA, the CDR3 is TGTGCCAGCAGCTTAGGAGGGTACTACGAGCAGTACTTC.